Presented here are 3 T cell receptor beta chains from one specimen sequenced in a study of blood T cell repertoires in COVID-19. Repertoires were generated with immunoSEQ multiplex PCR, while TCRdb's copy carries only in-frame clones and drops some. The data contain 250,000 to 400,000 clones, 90% of them singletons. Sequencing input: peripheral blood. These receptors were taken from a woman in her twenties or thirties with COVID-19, enrolled during active disease.

This chain connects TRBV28 to TRBJ1-5; 8 bases map to TRBD1. The germline gives CDR1 MDHEN, CDR2 SYDVKM. The CDR3 covers 16 residues. Unmatched junction bases numbered 8, after V lost 3 bases and J lost 4 bases. The CDR3 DNA reads as TGTGCCAGCAGTTTCCCTCCTGACAGGGGTAATCAGCCCCAGCATTTT. Protein: CASSFPPDRGNQPQHF.

This clone has only one observation. The gene calls are TRBV6-1 and TRBJ2-5; TRBD1 matches 8 bases. This CDR3 has 15 residues. From germline, CDR1 is MNHNS and CDR2 SASEGT. V was pared by 2 bases and J by 4 bases, with 6 bases of the junction left unmatched. In DNA, the CDR3 is TGTGCCAGCAGTGAATCTTCAGGGGGCGCAGAGACCCAGTACTTC. Amino acids: CASSESSGGAETQYF.

This rearrangement joins TRBV3-1 (or the pseudogene TRBV3-2) to TRBJ1-5, with a possible D match to TRBD1 (6 bases). Germline V gene lookup returns CDR1 LGHDT and CDR2 YNNKEL (reference sequence). This CDR3 contains 16 residues. The ends were cut back, 0 bases at V and 2 bases at J, with 11 bases in the middle. The CDR3 loop reads CASSQDVSGGNQPQHF. For the CDR3, the DNA is TGTGCCAGCAGCCAAGATGTGTCAGGGGGCAATCAGCCCCAGCATTTT.